The rows below give T cell receptor beta chains drawn from one sample of a study of T cells in Graves' hyperthyroidism and ophthalmopathy. TCRdb analysed the multiplex PCR reads with MiXCR anew, one entry per CDR3 protein. This sample has about 260,000 distinct CDR3 sequences, with 20% to 25% found just once. Input material: blood. Source of these receptors: a man aged 35-49 years with Graves' hyperthyroidism that later progressed to Graves' ophthalmopathy. Both conserved end residues are part of each CDR3. Fields, in order: V gene, J gene, CDR3 protein.

TRBV28	TRBJ1-5	CASSPKGGQPQHF
TRBV6-1	TRBJ2-7	CASSGYHYEQYF
TRBV10-3	TRBJ2-2	CAISSGHRNTGELFF
TRBV28	TRBJ1-2	CASSSGTGRLFLDGYTF
TRBV7-2	TRBJ2-2	CATRFYPNTGELFF
TRBV5-8	TRBJ1-5	CASSLHRVSNQPQHF
TRBV12-3/TRBV12-4	TRBJ1-2	CASSLKAGGYGYTF
TRBV7-2	TRBJ2-7	CATRDGPYEQYF
TRBV10-3	TRBJ1-1	CAIRPLLGNTEAFF
TRBV24-1	TRBJ1-1	CATSDPGQGAAEAFF
TRBV20-1	TRBJ2-7	CSARPGQSLGLGLPGGYEQYF
TRBV15	TRBJ2-5	CATSREGRQETQYF
TRBV18	TRBJ1-2	CASSLTPALTNYGYTF
TRBV19	TRBJ2-6	CASSIADGSGANVLTF
TRBV24-1	TRBJ2-2	CATQGRPTGELFF
TRBV19	TRBJ2-4	CASSMLASGKNIQYF
TRBV19	TRBJ1-5	CASSLPRENQPQHF
TRBV7-3	TRBJ2-7	CASSYDRGPYEQYF
TRBV27	TRBJ2-7	CASSTKRPGAYEQYF
TRBV6-5	TRBJ2-7	CASTGTGLGDEQYF
TRBV30	TRBJ1-2	CAWSVRTGTYGYTF
TRBV6-1	TRBJ1-2	CASSPSSHYGYTF
TRBV11-3	TRBJ1-1	CASRGDRGLGAFF
TRBV5-4	TRBJ1-2	CASSLGPDSNYGYTF
TRBV11-3	TRBJ1-2	CASSGKNGYGYTF
TRBV5-1	TRBJ1-1	CASSLNPGRTEAFF
TRBV14	TRBJ1-1	CASSQEWEGGNTEAFF
TRBV20-1	TRBJ1-1	CSAGTTVDTEAFF
TRBV5-6	TRBJ1-2	CASSLPGDYGYTF
TRBV5-1	TRBJ2-7	CASSPDSSSYEQYF
TRBV5-1	TRBJ1-5	CASSLGHHSNQPQHF
TRBV20-1	TRBJ1-2	CSVTGDYGYTF
TRBV6-2/TRBV6-3	TRBJ1-2	CASSSGLGPSYGYTF
TRBV4-2	TRBJ1-1	CASSQGTIGPSLNAFF
TRBV28	TRBJ1-2	CASSLREAGTIYGYTF
TRBV6-1	TRBJ2-3	CATGTARSTDTQYF
TRBV19	TRBJ1-1	CASKLHRENTEAFF
TRBV11-2	TRBJ2-4	CASSPDRGNIQYF
TRBV20-1	TRBJ1-5	CSASEGAGNQPQHF
TRBV19	TRBJ1-1	CASSPRHPNTEAFF
TRBV6-1	TRBJ2-5	CASRSAGGGQETQYF
TRBV4-1	TRBJ1-1	CASSQPREGMNTEAFF
TRBV20-1	TRBJ2-7	CSATDRVAYEQYF
TRBV7-3	TRBJ2-7	CASSLFHEQYF
TRBV28	TRBJ1-1	CASRRTAREAFF
TRBV20-1	TRBJ2-7	CSAMESGRLSREQYF
TRBV28	TRBJ2-7	CASSLSGTSSYEQYF